Listed below are T cell receptor beta chains from one sample, sequenced in a study of OX40 agonist ivuxolimab in advanced cancers. The table came from immunoSEQ multiplex PCR; TCRdb's copy has only in-frame clones and leaves some out. The table includes 65,000 to 85,000 clones, more than 85% detected once. Specimen: CD4+ or CD8+ T cells sorted from blood, collected in a trial of the OX40 agonist ivuxolimab. Source of these receptors: an adult with an advanced solid tumor such as melanoma, head and neck, liver or kidney cancer. Each CDR3 is given with its conserved first and last residue.

len | j_gene | v_gene | CDR3aa
15 | TRBJ2-3 | TRBV7-6 | CASSLSGGGGDTQYF
13 | TRBJ2-5 | TRBV27 | CASSLGGEETQYF
15 | TRBJ2-7 | TRBV21-1 | CASSKGPYRVYEQYF
15 | TRBJ2-2 | TRBV5-1 | CASSLSRGNTGELFF
14 | TRBJ2-3 | TRBV6-1 | CASSDWVGRNTQYF
16 | TRBJ1-1 | TRBV11-2 | CASTLIVSGEGTEAFF
12 | TRBJ2-1 | TRBV9 | CASSPPSPEQFF
15 | TRBJ2-5 | TRBV11-2 | CASSLEFRLAETQYF
15 | TRBJ2-7 | TRBV7-2 | CASSLGGGGGYEQYF
14 | TRBJ1-1 | TRBV9 | CASSVGGMNTEAFF
12 | TRBJ1-5 | TRBV6-5 | CASSPGYEPQHF
18 | TRBJ2-3 | TRBV9 | CASSVKAGTSGGIDTQYF
12 | TRBJ2-7 | TRBV4-3 | CASHDISYEQYF
11 | TRBJ1-1 | TRBV6-1 | CASQQNTEAFF
15 | TRBJ1-1 | TRBV19 | CASSPWGQGTTEAFF
13 | TRBJ2-7 | TRBV11-2 | CASSLGPYYEQYF
15 | TRBJ2-3 | TRBV13 | CASSLGAGLTDTQYF
15 | TRBJ1-2 | TRBV5-6 | CASSLVTGFNYGYTF
17 | TRBJ2-5 | TRBV18 | CASSPPELADPQETQYF
13 | TRBJ2-7 | TRBV19 | CASSPGATYEQYF
13 | TRBJ2-5 | TRBV27 | CASSFGTIETQYF
17 | TRBJ2-5 | TRBV7-9 | CASSLDVGQGVLETQYF
13 | TRBJ1-4 | TRBV12-5 | CASGPDGNEKLFF
14 | TRBJ2-3 | TRBV21-1 | CASSKVQGADTQYF
14 | TRBJ2-7 | TRBV10-1 | CASSERQGGDEQYF
17 | TRBJ1-2 | TRBV19 | CASSIGTTGQKAYGYTF
17 | TRBJ2-1 | TRBV10-2 | CASSGLVGQGIRNEQFF
16 | TRBJ1-5 | TRBV4-3 | CASSQDTGQGNQPQHF
15 | TRBJ1-4 | TRBV4-1 | CASSQDQLIREKLFF
16 | TRBJ2-5 | TRBV9 | CASSVGSGGAGETQYF
14 | TRBJ2-1 | TRBV2 | CASSVDRGVNEQFF
18 | TRBJ1-4 | TRBV7-8 | CASSLALSGGATNEKLFF
14 | TRBJ1-1 | TRBV7-9 | CAPQARARNTEAFF